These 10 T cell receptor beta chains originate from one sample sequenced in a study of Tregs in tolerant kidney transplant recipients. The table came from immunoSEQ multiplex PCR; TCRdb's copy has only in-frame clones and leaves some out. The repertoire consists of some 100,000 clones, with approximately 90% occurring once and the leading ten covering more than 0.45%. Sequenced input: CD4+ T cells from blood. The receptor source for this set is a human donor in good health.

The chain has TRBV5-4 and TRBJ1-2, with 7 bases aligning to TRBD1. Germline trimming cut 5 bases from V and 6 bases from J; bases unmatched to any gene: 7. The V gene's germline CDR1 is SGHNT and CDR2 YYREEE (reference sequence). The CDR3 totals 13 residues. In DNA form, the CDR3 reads TGTGCCAGCAGAGAGGACAGGTCTAATGGCTACACCTTC. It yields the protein CASREDRSNGYTF.

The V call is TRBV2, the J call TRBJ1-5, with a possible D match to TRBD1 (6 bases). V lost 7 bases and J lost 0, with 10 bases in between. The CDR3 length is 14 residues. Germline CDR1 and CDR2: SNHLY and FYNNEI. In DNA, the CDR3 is TGTGCCAGCAACCGACAGGTTAGCAATCAGCCCCAGCATTTT. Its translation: CASNRQVSNQPQHF.

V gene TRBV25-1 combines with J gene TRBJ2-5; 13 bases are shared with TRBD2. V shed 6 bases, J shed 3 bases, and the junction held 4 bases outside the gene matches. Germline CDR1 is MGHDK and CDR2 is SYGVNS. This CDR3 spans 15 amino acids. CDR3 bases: TGTGCCAGCAGAGGACTAGCGGGAGAAAAAGAGACCCAGTACTTC. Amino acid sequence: CASRGLAGEKETQYF.

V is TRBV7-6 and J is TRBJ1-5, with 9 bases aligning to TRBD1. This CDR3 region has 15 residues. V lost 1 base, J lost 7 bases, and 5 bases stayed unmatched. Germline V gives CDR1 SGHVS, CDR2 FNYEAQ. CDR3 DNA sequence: TGTGCCAGCAGCTTAGGTCAGGGGACAGGGCAGCCCCAGCATTTT. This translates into CASSLGQGTGQPQHF.

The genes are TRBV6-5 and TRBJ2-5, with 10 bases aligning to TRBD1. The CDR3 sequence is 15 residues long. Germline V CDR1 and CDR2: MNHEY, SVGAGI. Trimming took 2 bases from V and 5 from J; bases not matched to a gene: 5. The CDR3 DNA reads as TGTGCCAGCAGTTACGCTGACAGGGGGCGGGAGACCCAGTACTTC. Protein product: CASSYADRGRETQYF.

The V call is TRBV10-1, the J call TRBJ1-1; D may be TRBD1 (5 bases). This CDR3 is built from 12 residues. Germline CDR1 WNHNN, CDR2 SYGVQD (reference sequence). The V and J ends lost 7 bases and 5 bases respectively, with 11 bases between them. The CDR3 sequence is CASTDSGTEAFF. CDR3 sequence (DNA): TGCGCCAGCACCGACAGTGGAACTGAAGCTTTCTTT.

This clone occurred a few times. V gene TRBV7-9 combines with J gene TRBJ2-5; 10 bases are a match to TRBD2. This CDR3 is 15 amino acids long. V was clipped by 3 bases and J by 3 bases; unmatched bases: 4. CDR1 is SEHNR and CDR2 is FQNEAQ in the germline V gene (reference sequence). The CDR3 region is CASSFSGRAEETQYF. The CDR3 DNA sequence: TGTGCCAGCAGCTTCAGCGGGAGGGCCGAAGAGACCCAGTACTTC.

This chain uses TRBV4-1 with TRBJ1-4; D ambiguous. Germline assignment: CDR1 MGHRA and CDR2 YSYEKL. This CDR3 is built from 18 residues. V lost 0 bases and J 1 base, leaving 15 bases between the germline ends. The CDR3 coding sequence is TGCGCCAGCAGCCAAGACGCCCCAAGAGGCGGAACTAATGAAAAACTGTTTTTT. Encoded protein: CASSQDAPRGGTNEKLFF.

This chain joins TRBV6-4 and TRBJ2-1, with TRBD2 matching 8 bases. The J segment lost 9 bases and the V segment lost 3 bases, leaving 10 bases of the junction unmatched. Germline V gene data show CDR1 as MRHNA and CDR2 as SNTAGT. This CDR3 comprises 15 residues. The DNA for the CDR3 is TGTGCCAGCAGTGATCCGCCAAGCGGGAGACTTGAGCAGTTCTTC. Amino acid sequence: CASSDPPSGRLEQFF.

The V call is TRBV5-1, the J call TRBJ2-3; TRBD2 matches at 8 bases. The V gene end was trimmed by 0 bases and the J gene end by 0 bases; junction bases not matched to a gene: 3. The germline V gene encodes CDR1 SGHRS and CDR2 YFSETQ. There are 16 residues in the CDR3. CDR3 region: CASSLAPSGSTDTQYF. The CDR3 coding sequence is TGCGCCAGCAGCTTGGCCCCTAGCGGGAGCACAGATACGCAGTATTTT.